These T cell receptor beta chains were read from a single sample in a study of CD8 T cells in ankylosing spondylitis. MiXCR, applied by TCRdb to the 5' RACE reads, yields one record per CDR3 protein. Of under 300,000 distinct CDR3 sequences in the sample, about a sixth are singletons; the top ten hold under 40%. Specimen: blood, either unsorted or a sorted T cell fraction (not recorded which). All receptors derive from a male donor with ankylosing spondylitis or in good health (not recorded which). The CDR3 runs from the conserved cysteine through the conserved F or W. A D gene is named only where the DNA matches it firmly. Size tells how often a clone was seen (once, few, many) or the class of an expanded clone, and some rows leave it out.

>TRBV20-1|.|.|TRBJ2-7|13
TGCAGTACTGACCCGGACGGCTCCTACGAGCAGTACTTC
CSTDPDGSYEQYF
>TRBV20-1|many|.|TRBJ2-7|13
TGCAGTGCTAGAAGATATTCCTCCTACGAGCAGTACTTC
CSARRYSSYEQYF
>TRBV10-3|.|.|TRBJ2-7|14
TGTGCCATCAGTGGGATAGATATTACCTACGAGCAGTACTTC
CAISGIDITYEQYF
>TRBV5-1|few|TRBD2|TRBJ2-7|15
TGCGCCAGCAGCTCCGTAGCGGGAGGGGGATACGAGCAGTACTTC
CASSSVAGGGYEQYF
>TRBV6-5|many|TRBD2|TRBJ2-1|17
TGTGCCAGCAGTTACTCGGGGCTAGCGGGCCCCAATTATGAGCAGTTCTTC
CASSYSGLAGPNYEQFF
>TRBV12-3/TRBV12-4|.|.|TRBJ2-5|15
TGTGCCAGCAGTTTATTGGGAGAGGAAGAAGAGACCCAGTACTTC
CASSLLGEEEETQYF
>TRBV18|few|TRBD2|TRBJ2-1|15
TGTGCCAGCTCTACACCCCTAGCGGAAAACAATGAGCAGTTCTTC
CASSTPLAENNEQFF
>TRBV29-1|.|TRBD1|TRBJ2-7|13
TGCAGCGTTCCCGGGACAGCCCCCGACGAGCAGTACTTC
CSVPGTAPDEQYF
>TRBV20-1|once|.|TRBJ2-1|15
TGCAGTGCTAGGGCTATAGACTCGGTAAACAATGAGCAGTTCTTC
CSARAIDSVNNEQFF
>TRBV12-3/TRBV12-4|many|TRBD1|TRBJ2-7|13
TGTGCCAGCAGCCGGACAGGGGACTACGAGCAGTACTTC
CASSRTGDYEQYF
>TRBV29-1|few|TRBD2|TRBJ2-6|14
TGCAGCGCGGGGGGGCTCTCTGGGGCCAACGTCCTGACTTTC
CSAGGLSGANVLTF
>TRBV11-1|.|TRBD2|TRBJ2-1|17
TGTGCCAGCAGCTCCCCCCTAGCGGGAGGTACCTACAATGAGCAGTTCTTC
CASSSPLAGGTYNEQFF
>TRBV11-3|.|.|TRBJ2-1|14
TGTGCCAGCAGCTCCACGACAACTAGCAATGAGCAGTTCTTC
CASSSTTTSNEQFF
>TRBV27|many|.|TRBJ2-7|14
TGTGCCAGCAGTTGGGCCGGGGGCTCCTACGAGCAGTACTTC
CASSWAGGSYEQYF
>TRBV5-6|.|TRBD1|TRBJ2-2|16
TGTGCCAGCAGCGACCGGGACAGGAGTAACACCGGGGAGCTGTTTTTT
CASSDRDRSNTGELFF
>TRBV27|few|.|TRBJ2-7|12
TGTGCCAGCAGTTCACCTCCCAGGGAGCAGTACTTC
CASSSPPREQYF